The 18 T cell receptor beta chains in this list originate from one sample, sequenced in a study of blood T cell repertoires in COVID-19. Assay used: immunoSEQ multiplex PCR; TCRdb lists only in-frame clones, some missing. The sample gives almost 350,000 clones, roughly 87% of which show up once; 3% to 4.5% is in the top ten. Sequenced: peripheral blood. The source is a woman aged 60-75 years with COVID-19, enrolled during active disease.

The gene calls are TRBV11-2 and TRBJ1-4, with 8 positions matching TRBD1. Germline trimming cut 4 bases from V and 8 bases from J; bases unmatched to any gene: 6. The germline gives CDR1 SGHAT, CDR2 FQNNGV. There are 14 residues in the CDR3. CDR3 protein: CASSSDRAVEKLFF. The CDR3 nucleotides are TGTGCCAGCAGCTCGGACAGGGCCGTGGAAAAACTGTTTTTT.

The CDR3 nucleotides read TGTGCCACTAAGGGCCAGGGGGTGAACACTGAAGCTTTCTTT. This gives the protein CATKGQGVNTEAFF. This rearrangement joins TRBV24-1 to TRBJ1-1; 7 nucleotides align to TRBD1. The trim removed 10 bases at V and 0 bases at J, leaving 7 bases unmatched. CDR1 KGHDR and CDR2 SFDVKD come from the germline V gene. The CDR3 has 14 amino acids.

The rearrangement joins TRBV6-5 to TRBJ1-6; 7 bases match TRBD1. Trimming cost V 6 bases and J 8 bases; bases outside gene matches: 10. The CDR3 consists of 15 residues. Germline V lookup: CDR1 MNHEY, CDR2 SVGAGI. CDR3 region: CASRALDRLDSPLHF. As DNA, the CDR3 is TGTGCCAGCAGGGCCTTGGACAGGTTGGATTCACCCCTCCACTTT.

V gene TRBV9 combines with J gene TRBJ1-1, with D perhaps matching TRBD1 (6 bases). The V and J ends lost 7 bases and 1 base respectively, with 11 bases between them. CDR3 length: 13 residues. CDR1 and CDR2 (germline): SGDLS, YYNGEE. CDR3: CASGYRANTEAFF. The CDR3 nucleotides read TGTGCCAGCGGGTACAGGGCGAACACTGAAGCTTTCTTT.

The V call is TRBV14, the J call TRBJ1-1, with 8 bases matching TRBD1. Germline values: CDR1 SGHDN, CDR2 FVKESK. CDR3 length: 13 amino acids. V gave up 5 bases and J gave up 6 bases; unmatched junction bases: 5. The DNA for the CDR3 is TGTGCCAGCAGCTTAGGACAGGGCGCTGAAGCTTTCTTT. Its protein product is CASSLGQGAEAFF.

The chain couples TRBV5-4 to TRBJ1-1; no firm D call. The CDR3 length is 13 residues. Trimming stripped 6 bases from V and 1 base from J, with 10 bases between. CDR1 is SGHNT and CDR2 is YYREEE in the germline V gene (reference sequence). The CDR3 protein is CASNEGRNTEAFF. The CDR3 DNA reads TGTGCCAGCAATGAGGGTAGGAACACTGAAGCTTTCTTT.

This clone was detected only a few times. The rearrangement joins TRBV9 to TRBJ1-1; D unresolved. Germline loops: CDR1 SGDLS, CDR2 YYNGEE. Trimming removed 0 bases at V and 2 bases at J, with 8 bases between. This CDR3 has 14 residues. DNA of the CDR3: TGTGCCAGCAGCGTAGCCCCCACAAACACTGAAGCTTTCTTT. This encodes CASSVAPTNTEAFF.

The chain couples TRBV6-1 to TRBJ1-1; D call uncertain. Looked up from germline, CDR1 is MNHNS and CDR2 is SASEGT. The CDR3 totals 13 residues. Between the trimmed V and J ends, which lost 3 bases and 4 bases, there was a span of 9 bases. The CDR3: CASSERPGTEAFF. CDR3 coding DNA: TGTGCCAGCAGTGAGCGCCCGGGCACTGAAGCTTTCTTT.

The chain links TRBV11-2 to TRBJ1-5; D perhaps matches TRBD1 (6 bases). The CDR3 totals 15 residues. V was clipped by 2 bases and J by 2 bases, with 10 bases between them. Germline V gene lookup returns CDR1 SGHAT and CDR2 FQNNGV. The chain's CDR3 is CASSLSGVGNQPQHF. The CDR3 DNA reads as TGTGCCAGCAGCTTATCAGGGGTTGGCAATCAGCCCCAGCATTTT. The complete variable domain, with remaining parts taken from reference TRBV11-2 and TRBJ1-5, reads EAGVAQSPRYKIIEKRQSVAFWCNPISGHATLYWYQQILGQGPKLLIQFQNNGVVDDSQLPKDRFSAERLKGVDSTLKIQPAKLEDSAVYLCASSLSGVGNQPQHFGDGTRLSIL.

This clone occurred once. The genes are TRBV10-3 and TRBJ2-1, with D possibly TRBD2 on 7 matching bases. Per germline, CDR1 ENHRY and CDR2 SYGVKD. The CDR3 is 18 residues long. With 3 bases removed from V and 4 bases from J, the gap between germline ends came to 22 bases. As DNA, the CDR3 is TGTGCCATCAGTGACCCAACAAATAGGGGGGGCCTGTACAATGAGCAGTTCTTC. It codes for CAISDPTNRGGLYNEQFF.

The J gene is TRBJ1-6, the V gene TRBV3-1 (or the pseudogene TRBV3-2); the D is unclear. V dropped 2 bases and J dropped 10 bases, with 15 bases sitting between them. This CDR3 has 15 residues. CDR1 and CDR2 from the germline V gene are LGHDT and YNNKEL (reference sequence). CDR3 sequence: CASSQRGKEVSPLHF. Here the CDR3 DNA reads TGTGCCAGCAGCCAACGAGGGAAGGAGGTATCACCCCTCCACTTT.

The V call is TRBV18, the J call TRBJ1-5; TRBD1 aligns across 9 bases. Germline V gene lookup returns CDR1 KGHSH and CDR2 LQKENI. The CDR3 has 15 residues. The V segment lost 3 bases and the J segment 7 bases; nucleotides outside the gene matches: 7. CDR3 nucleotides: TGTGCCAGCTCACCCCGACAGGGGGAAGGGCAGCCCCAGCATTTT. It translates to CASSPRQGEGQPQHF.

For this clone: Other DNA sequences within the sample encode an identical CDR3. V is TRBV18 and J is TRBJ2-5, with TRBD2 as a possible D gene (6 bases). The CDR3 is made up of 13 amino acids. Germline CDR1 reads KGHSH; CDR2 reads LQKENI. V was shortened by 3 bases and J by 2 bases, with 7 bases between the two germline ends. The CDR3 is CASSPGLQETQYF. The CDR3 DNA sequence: TGTGCCAGCTCACCGGGACTGCAAGAGACCCAGTACTTC.

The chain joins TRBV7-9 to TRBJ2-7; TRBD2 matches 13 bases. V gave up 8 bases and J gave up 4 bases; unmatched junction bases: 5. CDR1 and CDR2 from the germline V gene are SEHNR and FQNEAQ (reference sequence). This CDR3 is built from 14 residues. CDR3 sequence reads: CASGTSGVGYEQYF. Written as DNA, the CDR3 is TGTGCCAGCGGGACTAGCGGGGTAGGGTACGAGCAGTACTTC.

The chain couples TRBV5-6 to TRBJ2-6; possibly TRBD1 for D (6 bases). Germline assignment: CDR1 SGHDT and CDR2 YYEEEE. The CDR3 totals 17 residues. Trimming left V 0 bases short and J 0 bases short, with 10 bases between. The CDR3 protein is CASSLGTVLSGANVLTF. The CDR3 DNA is TGTGCCAGCAGCTTGGGGACAGTGCTCTCTGGGGCCAACGTCCTGACTTTC.

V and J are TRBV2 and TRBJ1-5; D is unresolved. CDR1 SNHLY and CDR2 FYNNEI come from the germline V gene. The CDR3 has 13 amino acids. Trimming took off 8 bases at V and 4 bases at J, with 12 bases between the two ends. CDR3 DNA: TGTGCCAGCTCTTCGCGGGGAAATCAGCCCCAGCATTTT. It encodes CASSSRGNQPQHF. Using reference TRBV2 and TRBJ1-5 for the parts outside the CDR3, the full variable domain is EPEVTQTPSHQVTQMGQEVILRCVPISNHLYFYWYRQILGQKVEFLVSFYNNEISEKSEIFDDQFSVERPDGSNFTLKIRSTKLEDSAMYFCASSSRGNQPQHFGDGTRLSIL.

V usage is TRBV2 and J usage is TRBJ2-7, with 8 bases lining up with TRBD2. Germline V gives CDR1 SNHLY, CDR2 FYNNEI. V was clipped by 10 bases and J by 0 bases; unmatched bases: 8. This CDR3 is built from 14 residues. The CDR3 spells CATPRGDSSYEQYF. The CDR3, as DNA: TGTGCCACGCCGCGGGGGGATAGCTCCTACGAGCAGTACTTC.

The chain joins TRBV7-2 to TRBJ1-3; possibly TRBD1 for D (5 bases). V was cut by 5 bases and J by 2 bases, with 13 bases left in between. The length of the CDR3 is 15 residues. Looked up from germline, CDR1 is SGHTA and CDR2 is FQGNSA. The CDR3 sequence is CASSAAPGTGNTIYF. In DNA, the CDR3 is TGTGCCAGCAGCGCCGCCCCAGGGACTGGAAACACCATATATTTT.